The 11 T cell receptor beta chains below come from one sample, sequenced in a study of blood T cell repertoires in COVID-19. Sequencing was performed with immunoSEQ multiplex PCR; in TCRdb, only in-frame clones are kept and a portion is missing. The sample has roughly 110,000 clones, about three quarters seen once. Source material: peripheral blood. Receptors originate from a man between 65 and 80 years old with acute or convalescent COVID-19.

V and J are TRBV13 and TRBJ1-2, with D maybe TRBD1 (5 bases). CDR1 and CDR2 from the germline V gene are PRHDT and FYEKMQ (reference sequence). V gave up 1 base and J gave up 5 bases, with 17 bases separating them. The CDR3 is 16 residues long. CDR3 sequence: CASSLAGEKGVYGYTF. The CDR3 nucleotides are TGTGCCAGCAGCTTAGCGGGGGAGAAAGGGGTTTATGGCTACACCTTC.

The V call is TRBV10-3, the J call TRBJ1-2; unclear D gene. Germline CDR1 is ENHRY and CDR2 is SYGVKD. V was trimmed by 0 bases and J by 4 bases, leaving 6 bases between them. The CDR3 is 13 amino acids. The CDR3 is CAISESRGYGYTF. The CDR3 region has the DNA TGTGCCATCAGTGAGTCCCGGGGCTATGGCTACACCTTC.

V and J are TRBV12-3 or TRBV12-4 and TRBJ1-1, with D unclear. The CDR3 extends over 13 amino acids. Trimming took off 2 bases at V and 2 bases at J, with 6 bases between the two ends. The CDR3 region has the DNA TGTGCCAGCAGTTTAACGAGAAACACTGAAGCTTTCTTT. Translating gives CASSLTRNTEAFF.

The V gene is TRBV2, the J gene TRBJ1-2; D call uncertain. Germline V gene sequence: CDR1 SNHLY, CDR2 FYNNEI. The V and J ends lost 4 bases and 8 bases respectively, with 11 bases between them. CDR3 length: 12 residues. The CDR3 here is CASSVATRGYTF. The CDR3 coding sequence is TGTGCCAGCAGTGTTGCCACGCGGGGCTACACCTTC.

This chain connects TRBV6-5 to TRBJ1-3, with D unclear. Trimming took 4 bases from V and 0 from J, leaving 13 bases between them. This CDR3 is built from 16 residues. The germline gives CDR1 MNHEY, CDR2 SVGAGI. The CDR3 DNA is TGTGCCAGCAGTTCCTTGACGGGAGACTCTGGAAACACCATATATTTT. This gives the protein CASSSLTGDSGNTIYF.

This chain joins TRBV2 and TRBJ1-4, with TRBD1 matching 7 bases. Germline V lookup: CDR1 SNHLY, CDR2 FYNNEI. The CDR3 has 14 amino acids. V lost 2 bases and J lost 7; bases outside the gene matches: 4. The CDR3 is CASSELEGAEKLFF. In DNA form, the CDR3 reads TGTGCCAGCAGTGAATTGGAGGGGGCTGAAAAACTGTTTTTT.

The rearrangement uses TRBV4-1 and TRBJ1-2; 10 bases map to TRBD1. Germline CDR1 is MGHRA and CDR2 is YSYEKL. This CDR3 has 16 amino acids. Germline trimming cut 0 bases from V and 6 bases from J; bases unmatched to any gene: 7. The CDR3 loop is CASSQDVWTGGNGYTF. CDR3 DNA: TGCGCCAGCAGCCAAGATGTCTGGACAGGGGGAAATGGCTACACCTTC.

The CDR3 loop is CATSRELIGKLFF. The DNA of the CDR3 is TGTGCCACCAGCAGAGAACTAATTGGAAAACTGTTTTTT. The chain employs TRBV15 and TRBJ1-4; D gene ambiguous. The CDR3 contains 13 residues. Germline V gives CDR1 LNHNV, CDR2 YYDKDF (reference sequence). V was clipped by 0 bases and J by 10 bases, with 9 bases between them.

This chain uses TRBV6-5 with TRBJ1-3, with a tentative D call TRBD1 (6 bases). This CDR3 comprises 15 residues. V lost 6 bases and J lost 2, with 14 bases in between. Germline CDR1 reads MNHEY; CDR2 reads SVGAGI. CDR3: CASRNTGGAGNTIYF. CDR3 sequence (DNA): TGTGCCAGCAGAAACACGGGGGGCGCTGGAAACACCATATATTTT.

The CDR3: CASSSLTGVNSPLHF. The CDR3 DNA reads TGTGCCAGCAGTTCCCTGACAGGGGTAAATTCACCCCTCCACTTT. V gene TRBV6-2 or TRBV6-3 combines with J gene TRBJ1-6; 8 bases fit TRBD1. The CDR3 length is 15 residues. V shed 4 bases and J 7 bases; nucleotides not matched to a gene: 6. Per the germline V gene, CDR1 is MNHEY and CDR2 is SVGEGT.

The CDR3 region has the DNA TGTGCCAGCTCACCTCGACAGGGGGGGAGAGATACGCAGTATTTT. Its translation is CASSPRQGGRDTQYF. The chain uses TRBV18 and TRBJ2-3; 9 bases are shared with TRBD1. The CDR3 is made up of 15 amino acids. Germline-derived CDR1 and CDR2 are KGHSH and LQKENI. V lost 3 bases to trimming and J lost 5 bases; unmatched junction nucleotides: 6.